Shown below are 25 T cell receptor beta chains from a single sample sequenced in a study of blood T cell repertoires in COVID-19. The assay was immunoSEQ multiplex PCR, and TCRdb's table has in-frame clones only and misses some. Of just over 200,000 clones listed, 60% to 85% are singletons. Input material: peripheral blood. The receptor source for this set is a woman between 70 and 85 years old with acute or convalescent COVID-19.

The chain couples TRBV30 to TRBJ2-1, with D possibly TRBD1 on 5 matching bases. V was cut by 2 bases and J by 3 bases, with 14 bases left in between. Germline CDR1 and CDR2: GTSNPN and SVGIG (reference sequence). The CDR3 is 15 residues long. For the CDR3, the DNA is TGTGCCTGGAGTCTCTATACAGGCCGCTACAATGAGCAGTTCTTC. Its translation is CAWSLYTGRYNEQFF.

The J gene is TRBJ2-2, the V gene TRBV27; D is possibly TRBD2 (7 bases). CDR1 is MNHEY and CDR2 is SMNVEV in the germline V gene (reference sequence). Trimming cost V 0 bases and J 7 bases, with 18 bases left between them. The CDR3 loop spans 17 amino acids. In nucleotides, the CDR3 is TGTGCCAGCAGTTTATCTCCGGGGGCGGGAGTTATCGGGGAGCTGTTTTTT. It encodes CASSLSPGAGVIGELFF.

This chain links TRBV19 with TRBJ2-5, with D perhaps TRBD1 (6 bases). The V end lost 4 bases, the J end lost 2 bases, and 8 bases lay between the germline ends. The CDR3 extends over 13 amino acids. Germline CDR1 is LNHDA and CDR2 is SQIVND (reference sequence). The CDR3 DNA reads TGTGCCAGTAGTACGGGACAACAAGAGACCCAGTACTTC. Its protein is CASSTGQQETQYF.

This chain uses TRBV6-1 with TRBJ1-1; 7 nucleotides agree with TRBD1. From germline, CDR1 is MNHNS and CDR2 SASEGT. V dropped 0 bases and J dropped 4; count of bases not matched to a gene: 8. This CDR3 comprises 16 residues. The CDR3 DNA reads as TGTGCCAGCAGTGAAGCGTTAGAGGGACAGCTCACTGAAGCTTTCTTT. Its protein product is CASSEALEGQLTEAFF.

The CDR3 nucleotides read TGCGCCAGCAGCTATATAGGGACAGGGCCCTACGAGCAGTACTTC. Encoded protein: CASSYIGTGPYEQYF. The rearrangement links TRBV5-1 to TRBJ2-7; the match to TRBD1 covers 9 bases. The V gene's germline CDR1 is SGHRS and CDR2 YFSETQ. V gave up 3 bases and J gave up 2 bases; unmatched junction bases: 6. This CDR3 is 15 amino acids long. Together with reference TRBV5-1 and TRBJ2-7, the CDR3 gives the full variable domain: KAGVTQTPRYLIKTRGQQVTLSCSPISGHRSVSWYQQTPGQGLQFLFEYFSETQRNKGNFPGRFSGRQFSNSRSEMNVSTLELGDSALYLCASSYIGTGPYEQYFGPGTRLTVT.

The V call is TRBV9, the J call TRBJ1-5; 7 positions agree with TRBD1. Unmatched junction bases numbered 2, after V lost 0 bases and J lost 2 bases. This CDR3 is built from 15 residues. Looked up from germline, CDR1 is SGDLS and CDR2 is YYNGEE. The DNA for the CDR3 is TGTGCCAGCAGCGTAGGGGACAGCGGCAATCAGCCCCAGCATTTT. Its translation is CASSVGDSGNQPQHF.

With regard to this clone: One end of the junction does not line up with germline, which may come from a read error. CDR3 nucleotide sequence: TGTGCCAGCAGCACCGGGACAGGGGTCTCCCACGAGCAGTACTTC. Translated, it gives CASSTGTGVSHEQYF. The chain links TRBV28 to TRBJ2-7; 10 nucleotides agree with TRBD1. The CDR3 consists of 15 residues. Germline CDR1 is MDHEN and CDR2 is SYDVKM. Full variable domain (remainder filled in from reference TRBV28 and TRBJ2-7): DVKVTQSSRYLVKRTGEKVFLECVQDMDHENMFWYRQDPGLGLRLIYFSYDVKMKEKGDIPEGYSVSREKKERFSLILESASTNQTSMYLCASSTGTGVSHEQYFGPGTRLTVT.

This chain connects TRBV7-9 to TRBJ2-3, with 9 nucleotides matching TRBD2. Trimming took 5 bases from V and 1 from J; bases not matched to a gene: 7. Germline V gives CDR1 SEHNR, CDR2 FQNEAQ (reference sequence). The length of the CDR3 is 16 residues. CDR3 sequence: CASSPARLAGTDTQYF. The CDR3 DNA follows: TGTGCCAGCAGCCCCGCGCGACTAGCGGGCACAGATACGCAGTATTTT.

The sample holds one count of this clone. This sequence joins TRBV6-5 and TRBJ1-5; maybe TRBD1 (5 bases). The CDR3 sequence is 15 residues long. Germline V gene data show CDR1 as MNHEY and CDR2 as SVGAGI. Trimming took off 6 bases at V and 4 bases at J, with 16 bases between the two ends. The CDR3 loop reads CASSEDPDSNQPQHF. CDR3 nucleotides: TGTGCCAGCAGCGAGGACCCCGACAGTAATCAGCCCCAGCATTTT.

This rearrangement joins TRBV1 to TRBJ1-6; the table calls TRBD1, which could not be checked here. TRBV1 is tagged as a pseudogene. CDR3 size: 18 residues. DNA of the CDR3: TGCACCAGCAGCCGACAGGATGACCCCTCCAATCGATTTTCACCCCTCCACTTT. This encodes CTSSRQDDPSNRFSPLHF.

This clone was seen only a few times. The rearrangement uses TRBV7-2 and TRBJ1-5, with D possibly matching TRBD1 (5 bases). This CDR3 has 15 amino acids. Deletions cut 1 base from V and 4 bases from J, with 11 bases between. CDR1 and CDR2 (germline): SGHTA, FQGNSA. The CDR3 protein is CASSLGSTENQPQHF. The DNA for the CDR3 is TGTGCCAGCAGCTTAGGGTCGACAGAAAATCAGCCCCAGCATTTT.

The chain links TRBV27 to TRBJ2-7, with D possibly matching TRBD2 (6 bases). Germline V CDR1 and CDR2: MNHEY, SMNVEV (reference sequence). The CDR3 is 13 residues long. The V gene lost 4 bases and the J gene lost 7 bases, with 14 bases spanning the gap. CDR3 residues: CASSSGTFGEQYF. The CDR3 coding sequence is TGTGCCAGCAGTTCGGGGACTTTTGGGGAGCAGTACTTC.

This rearrangement joins TRBV5-8 to TRBJ2-2, with TRBD1 matching 8 bases. With V trimmed by 4 bases and J by 7 bases, 6 bases remained unmatched. The length of the CDR3 is 14 residues. CDR1 and CDR2 from the germline V gene are SGHTS and YDEGEE. The DNA for the CDR3 is TGTGCCAGCAGCCAACGGACAGGGTTCGGGGAGCTGTTTTTT. This gives the protein CASSQRTGFGELFF. Using reference TRBV5-8 and TRBJ2-2 for the parts outside the CDR3, the full variable domain is EAGVTQSPTHLIKTRGQQATLRCSPISGHTSVYWYQQALGLGLQFLLWYDEGEERNRGNFPPRFSGRQFPNYSSELNVNALELEDSALYLCASSQRTGFGELFFGEGSRLTVL.

The rearrangement links TRBV3-1 (or the pseudogene TRBV3-2) to TRBJ1-5; TRBD1 is a possible D gene (6 bases). The CDR3 loop spans 16 amino acids. Germline values: CDR1 LGHDT, CDR2 YNNKEL (reference sequence). V was trimmed by 1 base and J by 3 bases, leaving 13 bases between them. This chain's CDR3 is CASSQGGPWANQPQHF. The CDR3 DNA reads as TGTGCCAGCAGCCAAGGGGGGCCGTGGGCCAATCAGCCCCAGCATTTT.

This clone came up once. The gene calls are TRBV5-1 and TRBJ1-1; D possibly corresponds to TRBD1 (6 bases). CDR1 and CDR2 from the germline V gene are SGHRS and YFSETQ. V was pared by 4 bases and J by 1 base, with 11 bases between. This CDR3 spans 14 amino acids. The CDR3 bases are TGCGCCAGCAGCCTTTCACAGGGGAACACTGAAGCTTTCTTT. Translating gives CASSLSQGNTEAFF.

The chain is built from TRBV11-2 and TRBJ1-1, with 12 bases that match TRBD1. From germline, CDR1 is SGHAT and CDR2 FQNNGV. This CDR3 has 18 amino acids. V trimming: 6 bases; J trimming: 0 bases; junction bases outside the gene matches: 11. The CDR3: CASRDPGDRGPVNTEAFF. The DNA of the CDR3 is TGTGCCAGCAGAGACCCGGGGGACAGGGGGCCGGTGAACACTGAAGCTTTCTTT.

This clone has just a few counts. The chain joins TRBV5-1 to TRBJ2-3; TRBD1 matches 8 bases. The CDR3 has 16 amino acids. The J segment lost 8 bases and the V segment lost 1 base, leaving 12 bases of the junction unmatched. CDR1 is SGHRS, CDR2 YFSETQ, per germline. CDR3 amino acids: CASSLNGQGEGSTQYF. CDR3 sequence (DNA): TGCGCCAGCAGCTTGAACGGACAGGGAGAGGGAAGTACGCAGTATTTT.

The rearrangement uses TRBV19 and TRBJ2-6; weak D call: TRBD1 (5 bases). Germline V gene data show CDR1 as LNHDA and CDR2 as SQIVND (reference sequence). The CDR3 totals 14 residues. V was clipped by 8 bases and J by 4 bases, with 12 bases between them. The CDR3 DNA sequence: TGTGCCAGTCAGCAGGGATCCGGGGCCAACGTCCTGACTTTC. Residues: CASQQGSGANVLTF.

This sequence joins TRBV19 and TRBJ2-7; 14 bases fit TRBD2. Germline values: CDR1 LNHDA, CDR2 SQIVND (reference sequence). The CDR3 covers 16 residues. Losses at the gene ends were 3 bases for V and 10 bases for J; bases not matched to a gene: 11. Here the CDR3 reads CASSMGTGLAGAEQYF. The CDR3 region has the DNA TGTGCCAGTAGTATGGGGACGGGACTAGCGGGAGCAGAACAGTACTTC.

This chain connects TRBV5-1 to TRBJ2-7, with TRBD2 matching over 10 bases. This CDR3 contains 17 residues. Germline V lookup: CDR1 SGHRS, CDR2 YFSETQ. V was clipped by 0 bases and J by 7 bases; unmatched bases: 13. The CDR3 DNA sequence: TGCGCCAGCAGCTTGGGAATAAGCGGGAGGGCCCTGGGGGAGCAGTACTTC. Protein product: CASSLGISGRALGEQYF.

The chain links TRBV30 to TRBJ2-2, with D possibly matching TRBD2 (7 bases). Germline assignment: CDR1 GTSNPN and CDR2 SVGIG (reference sequence). Trimming shortened V by 3 bases and J by 4 bases, and 18 bases separated the two germline ends. This CDR3 is built from 16 residues. The CDR3 bases are TGTGCCTGGAGATCAAGGGGGAGGGCCGGCACCGGGGAGCTGTTTTTT. Its protein is CAWRSRGRAGTGELFF.

The chain joins TRBV9 to TRBJ1-2; maybe TRBD1 (5 bases). The V end was cut by 0 bases, the J end by 4 bases, with 13 bases between. CDR3 size: 15 residues. Germline CDR1 SGDLS, CDR2 YYNGEE. The CDR3 coding sequence is TGTGCCAGCAGCGTAGTGGCAGGGTTAGGCTATGGCTACACCTTC. Its translation: CASSVVAGLGYGYTF.

This chain uses TRBV9 with TRBJ2-2; 8 nucleotides align to TRBD1. V was pared by 3 bases and J by 5 bases, with 6 bases of the junction left unmatched. Germline CDR1 SGDLS, CDR2 YYNGEE. CDR3 size: 15 residues. CDR3 sequence (DNA): TGTGCCAGCAGCGACCGGACAGGGAATACCGGGGAGCTGTTTTTT. Translated: CASSDRTGNTGELFF.

As to this clone: The identical CDR3 is also encoded by other nucleotide sequences in the sample. The chain carries TRBV11-3 and TRBJ2-1; a possible D gene is TRBD2 (6 bases). CDR3 length: 15 amino acids. Germline V gene sequence: CDR1 SGHNT, CDR2 YENEEA. V was trimmed by 3 bases and J by 0 bases, leaving 9 bases between them. CDR3 loop: CASSFRGSSYNEQFF. CDR3 in DNA: TGTGCCAGCAGCTTTCGGGGGAGCTCCTACAATGAGCAGTTCTTC.

The chain couples TRBV28 to TRBJ2-7; D call uncertain. Germline CDR1 reads MDHEN; CDR2 reads SYDVKM. CDR3 length: 14 residues. Trimming removed 5 bases at V and 7 bases at J, with 18 bases between. The CDR3 protein is CASSRQRILREQYF. The CDR3 nucleotides are TGTGCCAGCAGTCGACAAAGGATTTTACGAGAGCAGTACTTC.